Presented here are 13 T cell receptor beta chains from one specimen sequenced in a study of CD8 T cells in Susac syndrome. Reverse transcription of roughly 0.5 to 1 ug RNA used random hexamers. One entry per CDR3 protein results from TCRdb running MiXCR on the immunoSEQ multiplex PCR reads. The repertoire holds 73,000 or so distinct CDR3 sequences, roughly 94% seen once, with 0.35% to 0.5% in the top ten. Source material: CD8+ T cells from PBMCs. These receptors were collected from a human donor with multiple sclerosis.

V is TRBV27 and J is TRBJ2-7, with D unresolved. The CDR3 runs 14 residues. From germline, CDR1 is MNHEY and CDR2 SMNVEV (reference sequence). Trimming pared 4 bases from V and 4 bases from J, leaving 14 bases between. The CDR3 sequence: CASSSTMDGYEQYF. DNA for the CDR3: TGTGCCAGCAGTTCGACGATGGACGGTTACGAGCAGTACTTC.

This chain connects TRBV3-1 to TRBJ2-1; 7 nucleotides align to TRBD1. Per the germline V gene, CDR1 is LGHDT and CDR2 is YNNKEL (reference sequence). This CDR3 is built from 18 residues. V dropped 3 bases and J dropped 6; count of bases not matched to a gene: 17. The CDR3 here is CASSHRIRDSTKGNEQFF. The CDR3 DNA reads as TGTGCCAGCAGCCATCGAATACGGGACAGCACTAAAGGCAATGAGCAGTTCTTC.

This clonotype was counted a single time. The CDR3 DNA reads as TGTGCCAGCTCACCCAGAGACAGCACCTACGAGCAGTACTTC. Translated, it gives CASSPRDSTYEQYF. The J gene is TRBJ2-7, the V gene TRBV18, with D possibly TRBD1 on 5 matching bases. The ends were cut back, 3 bases at V and 2 bases at J, with 11 bases in the middle. Germline loops: CDR1 KGHSH, CDR2 LQKENI. The length of the CDR3 is 14 residues.

The chain recombines TRBV12-3 or TRBV12-4 with TRBJ2-5, with D tentatively TRBD1 or TRBD2 (5 bases each). There are 15 residues in the CDR3. The V and J ends lost 5 bases and 4 bases respectively, with 17 bases between them. CDR3 in amino acids: CASSHRDRPGETQYF. As DNA, the CDR3 is TGTGCCAGCAGTCACCGGGACCGCCCCGGAGAGACCCAGTACTTC.

V and J are TRBV19 and TRBJ1-5; no clear D. The CDR3 runs 13 residues. V lost 3 bases and J 6 bases, leaving 9 bases between the germline ends. From germline, CDR1 is LNHDA and CDR2 SQIVND (reference sequence). The CDR3 DNA reads TGTGCCAGTAGTATGTCGGGTACTCAGCCCCAGCATTTT. It is translated as CASSMSGTQPQHF.

The chain joins TRBV12-3 or TRBV12-4 to TRBJ2-7; the D is unclear. V was trimmed by 6 bases and J by 0 bases, leaving 12 bases between them. The CDR3 covers 14 residues. The CDR3 DNA sequence: TGTGCCAGCAGCCACCAGGCAGCCTCCTACGAGCAGTACTTC. It encodes CASSHQAASYEQYF.

This sequence joins TRBV30 and TRBJ2-1, with D unclear. Trimming shortened V by 3 bases and J by 5 bases, and 11 bases separated the two germline ends. CDR1 is GTSNPN, CDR2 SVGIG, per germline (reference sequence). This CDR3 has 13 amino acids. The CDR3, as DNA: TGTGCCTGGAGGGTTGGCCCCGACAATGAGCAGTTCTTC. It codes for CAWRVGPDNEQFF.

The chain employs TRBV9 and TRBJ2-1; 8 nucleotides agree with TRBD2. This CDR3 spans 14 amino acids. CDR1 and CDR2 (germline): SGDLS, YYNGEE. Germline trimming cut 3 bases from V and 5 bases from J; bases unmatched to any gene: 4. The DNA of the CDR3 is TGTGCCAGCAGCGGAGGCGGGGGGCACAATGAGCAGTTCTTC. Amino acids: CASSGGGGHNEQFF.

The CDR3 DNA reads as TGTGCCTGGAGTGCGGGGCCTAGCACTGAAGCTTTCTTT. Its translation is CAWSAGPSTEAFF. This chain joins TRBV30 and TRBJ1-1; tentatively, D is TRBD1 (5 bases). Trimming pared 1 base from V and 4 bases from J, leaving 10 bases between. The CDR3 spans 13 residues. Germline V gene sequence: CDR1 GTSNPN, CDR2 SVGIG (reference sequence).

V and J are TRBV7-9 and TRBJ1-4; tentative D call: TRBD1 (6 bases). The CDR3 runs to 18 residues. V shed 2 bases and J shed 2 bases, with 18 bases lying between them. Germline lookup yields CDR1 SEHNR and CDR2 FQNEAQ (reference sequence). CDR3 loop: CASSLSPTGTTTNEKLFF. In DNA, the CDR3 is TGTGCCAGCAGCTTATCCCCCACAGGGACGACGACTAATGAAAAACTGTTTTTT.

The V call is TRBV13, the J call TRBJ2-3; D could derive from TRBD1 or TRBD2 (5 bases each). The ends were cut back, 5 bases at V and 8 bases at J, with 11 bases in the middle. CDR3 length: 12 residues. Germline CDR1 PRHDT, CDR2 FYEKMQ (reference sequence). The CDR3 loop is CASSERGVTQYF. In DNA, the CDR3 is TGTGCCAGCAGCGAGAGGGGAGTTACGCAGTATTTT. The entire variable domain, with the rest obtained from reference TRBV13 and TRBJ2-3, is as follows: AAGVIQSPRHLIKEKRETATLKCYPIPRHDTVYWYQQGPGQDPQFLISFYEKMQSDKGSIPDRFSAQQFSDYHSELNMSSLELGDSALYFCASSERGVTQYFGPGTRLTVL.

This chain connects TRBV7-9 to TRBJ1-5; 7 nucleotides align to TRBD1. V shed 4 bases and J 5 bases; nucleotides not matched to a gene: 5. The germline CDR1 and CDR2 sequences are SEHNR and FQNEAQ (reference sequence). The CDR3 covers 14 residues. CDR3 in amino acids: CASSSDRDYQPQHF. The CDR3 bases are TGTGCCAGCAGCTCTGACAGGGACTATCAGCCCCAGCATTTT.

The V gene is TRBV28, the J gene TRBJ1-1; D is perhaps TRBD1 (5 bases). The V and J ends lost 7 bases and 1 base respectively, with 19 bases between them. CDR3 length: 16 residues. The germline V gene has CDR1 MDHEN and CDR2 SYDVKM. The CDR3 loop is CASTPLGEDKNTEAFF. The CDR3 region has the DNA TGTGCCAGCACACCACTAGGGGAGGATAAGAACACTGAAGCTTTCTTT. Using reference TRBV28 and TRBJ1-1 for the parts outside the CDR3, the full variable domain is DVKVTQSSRYLVKRTGEKVFLECVQDMDHENMFWYRQDPGLGLRLIYFSYDVKMKEKGDIPEGYSVSREKKERFSLILESASTNQTSMYLCASTPLGEDKNTEAFFGQGTRLTVV.